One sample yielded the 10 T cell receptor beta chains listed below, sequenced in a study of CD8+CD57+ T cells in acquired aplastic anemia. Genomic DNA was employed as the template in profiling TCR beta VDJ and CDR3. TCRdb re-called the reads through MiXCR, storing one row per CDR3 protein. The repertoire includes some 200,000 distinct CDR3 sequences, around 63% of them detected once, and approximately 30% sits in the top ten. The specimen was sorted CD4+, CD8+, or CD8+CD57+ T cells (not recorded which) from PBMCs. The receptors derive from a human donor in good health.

The CDR3 bases are TGCAGCGTTGATAGGGAATACAATGAGCAGTTCTTC. Encoded protein: CSVDREYNEQFF. The V gene is TRBV29-1, the J gene TRBJ2-1; D remains ambiguous. Trimming took off 3 bases at V and 4 bases at J, with 7 bases between the two ends. This CDR3 region has 12 residues. The germline V gene encodes CDR1 SQVTM and CDR2 ANQGSEA.

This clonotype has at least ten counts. DNA for the CDR3: TGTGCCAGCAGCGCCAGGGGTGCCTATGGCTACACCTTC. This codes for CASSARGAYGYTF. The chain carries TRBV5-6 and TRBJ1-2, with D perhaps TRBD1 (6 bases). Per germline, CDR1 SGHDT and CDR2 YYEEEE. V was pared by 4 bases and J by 4 bases, with 11 bases between. The CDR3 has 13 residues. The variable domain in full, completed from reference TRBV5-6 and TRBJ1-2, reads DAGVTQSPTHLIKTRGQQVTLRCSPKSGHDTVSWYQQALGQGPQFIFQYYEEEERQRGNFPDRFSGHQFPNYSSELNVNALLLGDSALYLCASSARGAYGYTFGSGTRLTVV.

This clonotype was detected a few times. The CDR3 bases are TGCAGCGTTGAAGTGGGGCATTTCGGGGGGAGGTACGAGCAGTACTTC. Amino acid sequence: CSVEVGHFGGRYEQYF. The chain joins TRBV29-1 to TRBJ2-7, with 7 bases lining up with TRBD2. CDR1 SQVTM and CDR2 ANQGSEA come from the germline V gene. V was pared by 1 base and J by 4 bases, with 13 bases of the junction left unmatched. The CDR3 consists of 16 residues.

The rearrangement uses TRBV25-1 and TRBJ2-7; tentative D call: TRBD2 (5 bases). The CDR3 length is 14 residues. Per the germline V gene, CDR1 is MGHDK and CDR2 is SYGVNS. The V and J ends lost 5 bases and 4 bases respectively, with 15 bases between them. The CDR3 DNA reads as TGTGCCAGCAGTATCCGGGGAGACACGTACGAGCAGTACTTC. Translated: CASSIRGDTYEQYF.

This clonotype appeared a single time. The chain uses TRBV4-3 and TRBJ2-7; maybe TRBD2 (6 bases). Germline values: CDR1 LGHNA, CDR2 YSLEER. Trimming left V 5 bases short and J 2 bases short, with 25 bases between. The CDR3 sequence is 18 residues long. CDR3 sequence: CASSDRPKPGLDPYEQYF. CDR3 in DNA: TGCGCCAGCAGCGACCGTCCTAAGCCGGGACTGGACCCCTACGAGCAGTACTTC.

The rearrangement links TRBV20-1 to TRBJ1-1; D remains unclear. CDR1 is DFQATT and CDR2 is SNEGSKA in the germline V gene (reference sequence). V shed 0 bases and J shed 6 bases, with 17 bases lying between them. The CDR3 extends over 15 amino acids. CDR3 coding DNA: TGCAGTGCTAGAGATCCCGGTGGGATATTGGCTGAAGCTTTCTTT. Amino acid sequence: CSARDPGGILAEAFF.

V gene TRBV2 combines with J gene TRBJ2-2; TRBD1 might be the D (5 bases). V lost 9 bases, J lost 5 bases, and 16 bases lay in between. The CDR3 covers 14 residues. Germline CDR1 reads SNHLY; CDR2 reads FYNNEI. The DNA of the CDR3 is TGTGCCAGGGGCACGACAGTACGGACCGGGGAGCTGTTTTTT. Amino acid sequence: CARGTTVRTGELFF.

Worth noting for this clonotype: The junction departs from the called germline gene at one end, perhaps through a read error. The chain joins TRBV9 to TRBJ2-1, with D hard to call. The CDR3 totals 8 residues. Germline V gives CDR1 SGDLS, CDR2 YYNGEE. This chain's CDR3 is CASSDQAF. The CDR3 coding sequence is TGTGCCAGCAGCGACCAGGCATTC.

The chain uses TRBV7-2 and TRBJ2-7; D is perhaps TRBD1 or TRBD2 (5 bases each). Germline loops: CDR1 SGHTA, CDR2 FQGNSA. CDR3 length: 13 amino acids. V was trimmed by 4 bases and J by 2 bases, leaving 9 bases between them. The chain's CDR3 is CASSWDGPYEQYF. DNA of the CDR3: TGTGCCAGCAGCTGGGACGGGCCCTACGAGCAGTACTTC.

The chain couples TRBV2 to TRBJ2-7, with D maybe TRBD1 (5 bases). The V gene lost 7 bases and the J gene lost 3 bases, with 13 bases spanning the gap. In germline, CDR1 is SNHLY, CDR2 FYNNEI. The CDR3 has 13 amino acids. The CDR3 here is CASTDKTVYEQYF. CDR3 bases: TGTGCCAGCACGGACAAAACGGTCTACGAGCAGTACTTC.